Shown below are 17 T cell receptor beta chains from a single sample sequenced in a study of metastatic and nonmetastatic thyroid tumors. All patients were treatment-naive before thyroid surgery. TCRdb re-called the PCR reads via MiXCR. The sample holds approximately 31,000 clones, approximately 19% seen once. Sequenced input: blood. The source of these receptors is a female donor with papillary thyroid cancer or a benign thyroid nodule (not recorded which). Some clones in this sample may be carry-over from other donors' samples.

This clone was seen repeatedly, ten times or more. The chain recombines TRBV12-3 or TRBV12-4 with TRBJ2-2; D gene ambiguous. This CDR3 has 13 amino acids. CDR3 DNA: TGTGGAACTCGGTCCTCCCTGGACGGGGAGCTGTTTTTT. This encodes CGTRSSLDGELFF.

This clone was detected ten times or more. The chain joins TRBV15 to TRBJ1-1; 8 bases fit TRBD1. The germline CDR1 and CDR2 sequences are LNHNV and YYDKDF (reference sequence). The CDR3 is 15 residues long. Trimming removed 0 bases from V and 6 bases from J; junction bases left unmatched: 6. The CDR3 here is CATSRDRGPVPEAFF. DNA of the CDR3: TGTGCCACCAGCAGAGACAGGGGGCCGGTGCCTGAAGCTTTCTTT.

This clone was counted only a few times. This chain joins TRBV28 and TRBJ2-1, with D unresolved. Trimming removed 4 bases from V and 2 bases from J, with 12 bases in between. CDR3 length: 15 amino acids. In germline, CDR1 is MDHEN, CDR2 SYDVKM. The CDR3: CASSSSDGAYNEQFF. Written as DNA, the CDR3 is TGTGCCAGCAGTTCCTCCGACGGCGCCTACAATGAGCAGTTCTTC.

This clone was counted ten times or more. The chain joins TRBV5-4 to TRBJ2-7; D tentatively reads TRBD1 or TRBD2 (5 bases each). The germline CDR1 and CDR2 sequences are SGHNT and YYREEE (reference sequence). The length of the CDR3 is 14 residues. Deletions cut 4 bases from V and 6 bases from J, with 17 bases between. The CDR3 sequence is CASSPQQGRGEQYF. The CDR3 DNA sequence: TGTGCCAGCAGCCCCCAGCAGGGACGCGGCGAGCAGTACTTC.

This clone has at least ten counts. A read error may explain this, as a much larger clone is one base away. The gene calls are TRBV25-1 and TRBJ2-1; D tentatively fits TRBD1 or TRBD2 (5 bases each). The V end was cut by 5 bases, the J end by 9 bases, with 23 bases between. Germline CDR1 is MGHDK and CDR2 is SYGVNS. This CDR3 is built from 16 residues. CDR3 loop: CASSRSGTPLRAEQFF. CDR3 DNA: TGTGCCAGCAGTCGGTCCGGGACGCCTCTGAGGGCTGAGCAGTTCTTC.

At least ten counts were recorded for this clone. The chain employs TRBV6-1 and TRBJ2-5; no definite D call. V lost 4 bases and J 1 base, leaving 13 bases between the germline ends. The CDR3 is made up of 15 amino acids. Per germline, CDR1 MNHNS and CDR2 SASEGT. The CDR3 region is CASSVGQDVQETQYF. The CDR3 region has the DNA TGTGCCAGCAGTGTAGGGCAGGACGTCCAAGAGACCCAGTACTTC.

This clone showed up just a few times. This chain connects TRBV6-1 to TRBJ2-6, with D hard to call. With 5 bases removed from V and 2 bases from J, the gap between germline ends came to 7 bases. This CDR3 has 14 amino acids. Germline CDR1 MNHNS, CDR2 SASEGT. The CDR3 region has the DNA TGTGCCAGCAGTTTTTACGCTGGGGCCAACGTCCTGACTTTC. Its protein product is CASSFYAGANVLTF.

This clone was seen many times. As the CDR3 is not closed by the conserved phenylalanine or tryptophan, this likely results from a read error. The CDR3 bases are TGTGCCAGCTCACCAGCGGGGGACGATACGCAGTATTGT. It encodes CASSPAGDDTQYC. V and J are TRBV18 and TRBJ2-3; 7 nucleotides align to TRBD2. Trimming removed 2 bases from V and 6 bases from J; junction bases left unmatched: 2. Germline V gives CDR1 KGHSH, CDR2 LQKENI. This CDR3 has 13 residues.

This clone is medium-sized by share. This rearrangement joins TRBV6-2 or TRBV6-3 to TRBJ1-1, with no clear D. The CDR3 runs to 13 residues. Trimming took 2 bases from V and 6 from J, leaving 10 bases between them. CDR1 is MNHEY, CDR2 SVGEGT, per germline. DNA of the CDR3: TGTGCCAGCAGTTACGGCAGTATGTCTGAAGCTTTCTTT. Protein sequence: CASSYGSMSEAFF.

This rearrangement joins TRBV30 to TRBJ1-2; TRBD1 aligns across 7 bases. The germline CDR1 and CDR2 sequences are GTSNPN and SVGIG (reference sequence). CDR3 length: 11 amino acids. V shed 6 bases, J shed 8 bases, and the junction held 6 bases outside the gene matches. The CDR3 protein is CACDRAPGYTF. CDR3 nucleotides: TGTGCCTGTGACAGGGCGCCCGGCTACACCTTC. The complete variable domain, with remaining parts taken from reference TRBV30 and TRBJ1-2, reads SQTIHQWPATLVQPVGSPLSLECTVEGTSNPNLYWYRQAAGRGLQLLFYSVGIGQISSEVPQNLSASRPQDRQFILSSKKLLLSDSGFYLCACDRAPGYTFGSGTRLTVV.

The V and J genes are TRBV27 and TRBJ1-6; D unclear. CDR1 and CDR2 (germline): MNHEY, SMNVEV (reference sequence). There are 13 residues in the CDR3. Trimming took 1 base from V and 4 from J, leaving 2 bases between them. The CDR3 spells CASSLWYNSPLHF. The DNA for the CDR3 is TGTGCCAGCAGTTTATGGTATAATTCACCCCTCCACTTT.

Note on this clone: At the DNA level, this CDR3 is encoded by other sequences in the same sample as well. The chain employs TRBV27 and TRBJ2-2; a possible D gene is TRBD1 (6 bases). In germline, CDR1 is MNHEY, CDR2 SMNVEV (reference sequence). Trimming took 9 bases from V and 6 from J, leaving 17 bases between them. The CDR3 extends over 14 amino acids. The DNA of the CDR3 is TGTGCCAGTTCTCGTTCAGGGGTAGCCGGGGAGCTGTTTTTT. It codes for CASSRSGVAGELFF.

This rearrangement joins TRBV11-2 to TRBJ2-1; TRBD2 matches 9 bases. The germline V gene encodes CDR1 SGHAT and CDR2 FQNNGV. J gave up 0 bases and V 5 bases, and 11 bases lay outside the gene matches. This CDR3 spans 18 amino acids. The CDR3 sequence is CASSPLGSGGHSYNEQFF. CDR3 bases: TGTGCCAGCAGCCCCCTTGGTAGCGGGGGTCACTCCTACAATGAGCAGTTCTTC. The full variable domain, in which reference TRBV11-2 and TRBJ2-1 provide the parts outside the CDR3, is EAGVAQSPRYKIIEKRQSVAFWCNPISGHATLYWYQQILGQGPKLLIQFQNNGVVDDSQLPKDRFSAERLKGVDSTLKIQPAKLEDSAVYLCASSPLGSGGHSYNEQFFGPGTRLTVL.

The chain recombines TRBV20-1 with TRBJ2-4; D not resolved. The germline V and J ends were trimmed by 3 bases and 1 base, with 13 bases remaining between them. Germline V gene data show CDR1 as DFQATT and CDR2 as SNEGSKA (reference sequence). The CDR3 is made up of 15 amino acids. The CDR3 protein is CSARPATGAKNIQYF. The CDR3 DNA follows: TGCAGTGCTAGGCCCGCTACTGGGGCCAAAAACATTCAGTACTTC.

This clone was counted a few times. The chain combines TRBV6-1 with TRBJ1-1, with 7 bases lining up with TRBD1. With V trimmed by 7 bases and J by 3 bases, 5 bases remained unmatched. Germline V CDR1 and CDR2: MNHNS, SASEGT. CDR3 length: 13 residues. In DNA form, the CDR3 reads TGTGCCAGCAACGACAGGGTTGACACTGAAGCTTTCTTT. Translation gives CASNDRVDTEAFF.

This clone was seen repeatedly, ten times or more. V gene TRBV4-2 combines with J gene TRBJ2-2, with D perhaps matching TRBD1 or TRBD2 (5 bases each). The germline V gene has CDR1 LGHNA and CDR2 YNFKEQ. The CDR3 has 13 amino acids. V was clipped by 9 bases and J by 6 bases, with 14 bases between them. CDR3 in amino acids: CASTTRDAGELFF. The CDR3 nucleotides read TGTGCCAGTACCACACGGGACGCCGGGGAGCTGTTTTTT.

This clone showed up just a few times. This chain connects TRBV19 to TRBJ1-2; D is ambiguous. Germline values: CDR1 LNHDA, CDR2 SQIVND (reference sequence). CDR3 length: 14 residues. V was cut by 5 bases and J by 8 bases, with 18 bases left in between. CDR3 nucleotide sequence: TGTGCCAGTAGTCCTCGGACCACGGAAGGCGGCTACACCTTC. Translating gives CASSPRTTEGGYTF.